These 32 T cell receptor beta chains share one sample of origin, sequenced in a study of blood T cell repertoires in COVID-19. Here immunoSEQ multiplex PCR was the method, and the copy in TCRdb shows in-frame clones only, minus some. The data hold just under 350,000 clones, with 88% observed a single time. Sequencing was done on a sample of peripheral blood. These receptors all stem from a woman in her 70s with COVID-19, enrolled during active disease.

The chain uses TRBV2 and TRBJ1-5; a possible D gene is TRBD1 (6 bases). From germline, CDR1 is SNHLY and CDR2 FYNNEI. Trimming stripped 1 base from V and 0 bases from J, with 13 bases between. The CDR3 is made up of 17 amino acids. The CDR3 protein is CASSEEAGVYSNQPQHF. CDR3 DNA sequence: TGTGCCAGCAGTGAAGAAGCAGGGGTATATAGCAATCAGCCCCAGCATTTT.

The gene calls are TRBV6-5 and TRBJ2-1; the D gene is possibly TRBD2 (7 bases). The CDR3 extends over 16 amino acids. The germline CDR1 and CDR2 sequences are MNHEY and SVGAGI. V was pared by 4 bases and J by 6 bases, with 19 bases between. The CDR3 loop reads CASSSSPLGGRNEQFF. In DNA, the CDR3 is TGTGCCAGCAGTTCCTCACCACTCGGGGGGCGCAATGAGCAGTTCTTC.

This chain links TRBV10-2 with TRBJ2-3, with D perhaps matching TRBD1 (5 bases). The V gene's germline CDR1 is WSHSY and CDR2 SAAADI. This CDR3 is 14 amino acids long. The V and J ends lost 7 bases and 5 bases respectively, with 16 bases between them. The DNA of the CDR3 is TGCGCCAGCACCCTCCAGGGCGCGCAAGATACGCAGTATTTT. Translating gives CASTLQGAQDTQYF.

The chain uses TRBV2 and TRBJ1-5, with TRBD1 identical over 7 bases. This CDR3 has 15 residues. V lost 7 bases and J lost 6; bases outside the gene matches: 12. CDR1 is SNHLY and CDR2 is FYNNEI in the germline V gene. The CDR3, as DNA: TGTGCCAGCAATGCCCTACAGGGGAGAGGTCAGCCCCAGCATTTT. Translating gives CASNALQGRGQPQHF.

V and J are TRBV6-5 and TRBJ2-7, with 9 bases identical to TRBD1. The V gene's germline CDR1 is MNHEY and CDR2 SVGAGI. V lost 6 bases to trimming and J lost 1 base; unmatched junction nucleotides: 7. The CDR3 runs to 15 residues. The CDR3 protein is CASRSTGGRSYEQYF. In DNA form, the CDR3 reads TGTGCCAGCAGGTCCACAGGGGGCAGGTCCTACGAGCAGTACTTC.

This clone came up once. This chain uses TRBV30 with TRBJ1-1, with no clear D. CDR1 GTSNPN and CDR2 SVGIG come from the germline V gene (reference sequence). V was pared by 1 base and J by 0 bases, with 18 bases between. This CDR3 is built from 17 residues. The CDR3 reads CAWSGPRPVIMNTEAFF. CDR3 DNA sequence: TGTGCCTGGAGTGGGCCACGTCCAGTCATCATGAACACTGAAGCTTTCTTT.

CDR3 in DNA: TGTGCCAGCAGCTTAGGGACAGGGGGTTTAAGAAACACCATATATTTT. Residues: CASSLGTGGLRNTIYF. The chain recombines TRBV7-2 with TRBJ1-3; 10 bases map to TRBD1. CDR3 size: 16 residues. In germline, CDR1 is SGHTA, CDR2 FQGNSA. J was trimmed by 5 bases and V by 1 base; bases with no gene match: 5.

V gene TRBV5-6 combines with J gene TRBJ1-2; 8 bases map to TRBD1. CDR1 and CDR2 (germline): SGHDT, YYEEEE. This CDR3 is 14 amino acids long. Trimming removed 6 bases from V and 9 bases from J; junction bases left unmatched: 13. In DNA form, the CDR3 reads TGTGCCAGCACCCAAATCAGGGGGCGAGGGAGCTACACCTTC. Its translation is CASTQIRGRGSYTF. The variable domain in full, completed from reference TRBV5-6 and TRBJ1-2, reads DAGVTQSPTHLIKTRGQQVTLRCSPKSGHDTVSWYQQALGQGPQFIFQYYEEEERQRGNFPDRFSGHQFPNYSSELNVNALLLGDSALYLCASTQIRGRGSYTFGSGTRLTVV.

To note about this clone: Other DNA sequences in the same sample also yield this CDR3. The chain employs TRBV2 and TRBJ2-7; D remains unclear. From germline, CDR1 is SNHLY and CDR2 FYNNEI. The V end was cut by 5 bases, the J end by 3 bases, with 5 bases between. The CDR3 consists of 11 residues. The CDR3 sequence: CASSLSYEQYF. The CDR3 nucleotides read TGTGCCAGCAGTTTGAGCTACGAGCAGTACTTC.

The V gene is TRBV28, the J gene TRBJ2-6; D remains ambiguous. The CDR3 extends over 14 amino acids. CDR1 and CDR2 from the germline V gene are MDHEN and SYDVKM. V was shortened by 5 bases and J by 9 bases, with 14 bases between the two germline ends. The CDR3 spells CASSPLAENNVLTF. The CDR3 nucleotides read TGTGCCAGCAGTCCCCTGGCGGAAAACAACGTCCTGACTTTC.

This clone was observed many times. V is TRBV11-2 and J is TRBJ1-1; 8 bases are a match to TRBD1. Losses at the gene ends were 2 bases for V and 1 base for J; bases not matched to a gene: 3. This CDR3 has 15 amino acids. Germline V gives CDR1 SGHAT, CDR2 FQNNGV. The CDR3 here is CASSLWTGTNTEAFF. CDR3 nucleotides: TGTGCCAGCAGCTTATGGACAGGGACGAACACTGAAGCTTTCTTT. The whole variable domain, filled in from reference TRBV11-2 and TRBJ1-1, reads EAGVAQSPRYKIIEKRQSVAFWCNPISGHATLYWYQQILGQGPKLLIQFQNNGVVDDSQLPKDRFSAERLKGVDSTLKIQPAKLEDSAVYLCASSLWTGTNTEAFFGQGTRLTVV.

The V call is TRBV28, the J call TRBJ1-3, with 7 bases aligning to TRBD1. Germline trimming cut 5 bases from V and 1 base from J; bases unmatched to any gene: 2. Germline loops: CDR1 MDHEN, CDR2 SYDVKM. CDR3 size: 14 residues. The CDR3 DNA reads as TGTGCCAGCAGTCCGACAGGGTCTGGAAACACCATATATTTT. Translated: CASSPTGSGNTIYF.

This chain uses TRBV6-1 with TRBJ2-1; 7 bases are shared with TRBD2. The CDR3 extends over 15 amino acids. CDR1 is MNHNS, CDR2 SASEGT, per germline. J lost 6 bases, V lost 2 bases, and 7 bases had no gene match. CDR3 sequence (DNA): TGTGCCAGCAGTGAACTAGCGGCGGAATTCAATGAGCAGTTCTTC. It yields the protein CASSELAAEFNEQFF.

The chain links TRBV6-5 to TRBJ2-2; 7 nucleotides align to TRBD1. Germline trimming cut 6 bases from V and 2 bases from J; bases unmatched to any gene: 6. Germline lookup yields CDR1 MNHEY and CDR2 SVGAGI. This CDR3 has 15 amino acids. The CDR3 spells CASRVDRANTGELFF. CDR3 in DNA: TGTGCCAGCAGGGTCGACAGGGCTAACACCGGGGAGCTGTTTTTT.

V is TRBV15 and J is TRBJ2-1; 11 bases align to TRBD2. CDR3 length equals 16 residues. V lost 0 bases, J lost 4 bases, and 2 bases stayed unmatched. The V gene's germline CDR1 is LNHNV and CDR2 YYDKDF (reference sequence). The CDR3 loop reads CATSRDGTSGYNEQFF. The CDR3 DNA sequence: TGTGCCACCAGCAGAGATGGGACTAGCGGTTACAATGAGCAGTTCTTC.

For the CDR3, the DNA is TGTGCCAGCAGCTTAGGTGTGGCAGGGGTAGTAAATGAGCAGTTCTTC. It encodes CASSLGVAGVVNEQFF. This chain uses TRBV11-2 with TRBJ2-1, with D maybe TRBD1 (6 bases). V lost 1 base and J lost 7, with 17 bases in between. The CDR3 loop spans 16 amino acids. The germline V gene has CDR1 SGHAT and CDR2 FQNNGV. Based on the CDR3 plus reference TRBV11-2 and TRBJ2-1, the full variable domain is EAGVAQSPRYKIIEKRQSVAFWCNPISGHATLYWYQQILGQGPKLLIQFQNNGVVDDSQLPKDRFSAERLKGVDSTLKIQPAKLEDSAVYLCASSLGVAGVVNEQFFGPGTRLTVL.

The CDR3 region is CASSLFEQEPQHF. For the CDR3, the DNA is TGTGCCAGCAGCCTCTTCGAACAGGAGCCCCAGCATTTT. V is TRBV7-9 and J is TRBJ1-5; D may be TRBD1 (5 bases). CDR3 length: 13 residues. Germline values: CDR1 SEHNR, CDR2 FQNEAQ (reference sequence). Trimming left V 5 bases short and J 8 bases short, with 13 bases between.

The DNA for the CDR3 is TGTGCCAGCAGCTTTACTAGCGGGGGGGCCTTGAATGAGCAGTTCTTC. This encodes CASSFTSGGALNEQFF. The chain recombines TRBV5-6 with TRBJ2-1; 13 bases agree with TRBD2. V shed 2 bases and J 7 bases; nucleotides not matched to a gene: 6. This CDR3 has 16 residues. The V gene's germline CDR1 is SGHDT and CDR2 YYEEEE.

V gene TRBV18 combines with J gene TRBJ1-2; maybe TRBD1 (6 bases). The CDR3 extends over 16 amino acids. V was trimmed by 2 bases and J by 4 bases, leaving 17 bases between them. Per the germline V gene, CDR1 is KGHSH and CDR2 is LQKENI. The CDR3 DNA follows: TGTGCCAGCTCACCAGGGGAACAGGGAGTGGGCTATGGCTACACCTTC. This gives the protein CASSPGEQGVGYGYTF.

The chain employs TRBV4-2 and TRBJ2-5; TRBD2 might be the D (6 bases). V gave up 0 bases and J gave up 5 bases, with 16 bases separating them. CDR3 size: 16 residues. The germline CDR1 and CDR2 sequences are LGHNA and YNFKEQ. The CDR3 loop is CASSQDPELARETQYF. The CDR3 coding sequence is TGTGCCAGCAGCCAAGATCCTGAACTAGCTAGGGAGACCCAGTACTTC.

The chain is built from TRBV27 and TRBJ2-1, with 11 bases matching TRBD1. Germline-derived CDR1 and CDR2 are MNHEY and SMNVEV (reference sequence). J was trimmed by 7 bases and V by 5 bases; bases with no gene match: 10. There are 16 residues in the CDR3. The CDR3 loop reads CASSIPRDRGWNEQFF. CDR3 nucleotides: TGTGCCAGCAGTATCCCCCGGGACAGGGGGTGGAATGAGCAGTTCTTC.

This clone has a single count. The V call is TRBV30, the J call TRBJ2-4, with 9 bases matching TRBD1. The CDR3 contains 14 residues. V gave up 5 bases and J gave up 1 base; unmatched junction bases: 3. In germline, CDR1 is GTSNPN, CDR2 SVGIG (reference sequence). The CDR3, as DNA: TGTGCCTGGGACAGGGGGGTGGCCAAAAACATTCAGTACTTC. It translates to CAWDRGVAKNIQYF.

The gene calls are TRBV5-1 and TRBJ1-3; no clear D gene. With 0 bases removed from V and 0 bases from J, the gap between germline ends came to 10 bases. The CDR3 runs to 16 residues. Germline CDR1 reads SGHRS; CDR2 reads YFSETQ. DNA for the CDR3: TGCGCCAGCAGCTTGGAGGCAGGCAACTCTGGAAACACCATATATTTT. Amino acid sequence: CASSLEAGNSGNTIYF.

This clone showed up just a few times. This sequence joins TRBV10-1 and TRBJ2-3; possibly TRBD2 for D (6 bases). Germline loops: CDR1 WNHNN, CDR2 SYGVQD (reference sequence). Trimming removed 2 bases at V and 2 bases at J, with 8 bases between. The length of the CDR3 is 14 residues. CDR3 coding DNA: TGCGCCAGCAGTGAGGTGGGACTCACAGATACGCAGTATTTT. Amino acid sequence: CASSEVGLTDTQYF.

The chain combines TRBV7-8 with TRBJ2-1; D perhaps matches TRBD2 (6 bases). The CDR3 covers 15 residues. V lost 3 bases and J lost 2, with 11 bases in between. Germline lookup yields CDR1 SGHVS and CDR2 FQNEAQ. The CDR3 loop reads CASSFLASTYNEQFF. The CDR3 DNA reads TGTGCCAGCAGCTTTCTAGCGTCTACCTACAATGAGCAGTTCTTC.

The chain has TRBV11-2 and TRBJ2-5; the D gene is possibly TRBD2 (5 bases). V lost 6 bases and J 4 bases, leaving 15 bases between the germline ends. The CDR3 has 14 residues. Germline CDR1 SGHAT, CDR2 FQNNGV. CDR3 sequence reads: CASRQGREGETQYF. The CDR3 DNA is TGTGCCAGCAGGCAAGGACGGGAAGGAGAGACCCAGTACTTC.

This clone was recorded only once. V is TRBV6-5 and J is TRBJ2-5; 10 nucleotides agree with TRBD1. There are 15 residues in the CDR3. Germline assignment: CDR1 MNHEY and CDR2 SVGAGI. The V segment lost 6 bases and the J segment 5 bases; nucleotides outside the gene matches: 9. The chain's CDR3 is CASRGGTGEGETQYF. In nucleotides, the CDR3 is TGTGCCAGCAGGGGCGGGACAGGGGAAGGGGAGACCCAGTACTTC.

The gene calls are TRBV9 and TRBJ2-7; possible D gene TRBD1, 6 bases. CDR3 length: 15 residues. Per germline, CDR1 SGDLS and CDR2 YYNGEE. Trimming shortened V by 7 bases and J by 0 bases, and 17 bases separated the two germline ends. CDR3 region: CASGPPTGNSYEQYF. In DNA form, the CDR3 reads TGTGCCAGCGGACCACCTACAGGGAACTCCTACGAGCAGTACTTC.

This clone appeared a single time. The chain combines TRBV29-1 with TRBJ1-2; D unclear. Trimming removed 3 bases at V and 4 bases at J, with 9 bases between. CDR1 is SQVTM and CDR2 is ANQGSEA in the germline V gene. This CDR3 comprises 12 residues. The CDR3 loop is CSVDASTYGYTF. Written as DNA, the CDR3 is TGCAGCGTTGACGCAAGCACCTATGGCTACACCTTC. Full variable domain (missing parts from reference TRBV29-1 and TRBJ1-2): SAVISQKPSRDICQRGTSLTIQCQVDSQVTMMFWYRQQPGQSLTLIATANQGSEATYESGFVIDKFPISRPNLTFSTLTVSNMSPEDSSIYLCSVDASTYGYTFGSGTRLTVV.

The chain uses TRBV18 and TRBJ1-4, with TRBD1 matching over 7 bases. Germline lookup yields CDR1 KGHSH and CDR2 LQKENI. V dropped 6 bases and J dropped 1; count of bases not matched to a gene: 8. This CDR3 spans 16 amino acids. CDR3 protein: CASSPRRDRTNEKLFF. The CDR3 DNA reads TGTGCCAGCTCCCCTAGACGGGACAGAACTAATGAAAAACTGTTTTTT.

J is TRBJ1-2 and V is TRBV3-1 (or the pseudogene TRBV3-2), with D possibly TRBD1 on 5 matching bases. CDR1 is LGHDT, CDR2 YNNKEL, per germline (reference sequence). The CDR3 is 14 residues long. V dropped 7 bases and J dropped 4 bases, with 16 bases sitting between them. The CDR3 is CASTLNLGGYGYTF. The CDR3 coding sequence is TGTGCCAGCACCCTAAACTTGGGGGGCTATGGCTACACCTTC.

V usage is TRBV3-1 (or the pseudogene TRBV3-2) and J usage is TRBJ2-5, with 11 bases that match TRBD2. Trimming at V came to 4 bases and at J to 3 bases, leaving 4 bases not matched to a gene. The CDR3 runs 15 residues. The germline V gene encodes CDR1 LGHDT and CDR2 YNNKEL (reference sequence). Written as DNA, the CDR3 is TGTGCCAGCAGCCGGATTAGCGGGGGGGAAGAGACCCAGTACTTC. Encoded protein: CASSRISGGEETQYF.